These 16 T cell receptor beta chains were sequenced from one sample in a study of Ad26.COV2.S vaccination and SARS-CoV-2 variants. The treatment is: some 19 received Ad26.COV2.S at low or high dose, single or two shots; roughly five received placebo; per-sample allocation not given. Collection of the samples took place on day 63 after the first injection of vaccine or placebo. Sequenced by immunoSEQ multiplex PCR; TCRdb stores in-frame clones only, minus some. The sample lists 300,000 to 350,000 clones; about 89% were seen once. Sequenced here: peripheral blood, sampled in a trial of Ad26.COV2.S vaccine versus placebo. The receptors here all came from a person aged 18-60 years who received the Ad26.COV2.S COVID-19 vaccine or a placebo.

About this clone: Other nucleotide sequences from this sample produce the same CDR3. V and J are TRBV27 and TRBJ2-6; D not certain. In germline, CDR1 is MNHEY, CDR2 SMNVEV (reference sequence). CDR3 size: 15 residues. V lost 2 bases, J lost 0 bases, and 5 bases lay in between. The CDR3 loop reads CASSLRSSGANVLTF. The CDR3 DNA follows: TGTGCCAGCAGTTTAAGAAGCTCTGGGGCCAACGTCCTGACTTTC.

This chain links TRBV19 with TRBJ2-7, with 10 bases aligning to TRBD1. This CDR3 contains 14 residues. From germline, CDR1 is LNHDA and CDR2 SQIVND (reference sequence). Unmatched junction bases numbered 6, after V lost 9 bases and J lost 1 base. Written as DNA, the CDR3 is TGTGCCAGCGCCGGGACAGGGGCTTCCTACGAGCAGTACTTC. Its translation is CASAGTGASYEQYF.

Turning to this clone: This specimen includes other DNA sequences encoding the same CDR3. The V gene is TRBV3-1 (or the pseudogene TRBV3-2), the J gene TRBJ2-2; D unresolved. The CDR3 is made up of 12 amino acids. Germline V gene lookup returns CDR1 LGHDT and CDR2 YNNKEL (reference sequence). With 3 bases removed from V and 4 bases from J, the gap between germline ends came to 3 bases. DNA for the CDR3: TGTGCCAGCAGCCAGGGCACCGGGGAGCTGTTTTTT. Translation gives CASSQGTGELFF.

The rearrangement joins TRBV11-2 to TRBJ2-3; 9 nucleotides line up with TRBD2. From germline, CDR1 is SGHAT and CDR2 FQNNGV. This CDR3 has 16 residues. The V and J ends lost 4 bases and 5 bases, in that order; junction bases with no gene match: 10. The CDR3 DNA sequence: TGTGCCAGCAGCTCACTAGCGGGTGGCAACTTAGATACGCAGTATTTT. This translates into CASSSLAGGNLDTQYF. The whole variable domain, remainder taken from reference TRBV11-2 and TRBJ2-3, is EAGVAQSPRYKIIEKRQSVAFWCNPISGHATLYWYQQILGQGPKLLIQFQNNGVVDDSQLPKDRFSAERLKGVDSTLKIQPAKLEDSAVYLCASSSLAGGNLDTQYFGPGTRLTVL.

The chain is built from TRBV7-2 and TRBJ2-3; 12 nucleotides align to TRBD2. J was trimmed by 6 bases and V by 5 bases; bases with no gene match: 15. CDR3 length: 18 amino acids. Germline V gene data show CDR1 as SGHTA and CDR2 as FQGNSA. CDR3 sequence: CASSDIGLAGSPPDTQYF. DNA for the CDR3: TGTGCCAGCAGCGACATCGGACTAGCGGGGTCCCCTCCCGATACGCAGTATTTT.

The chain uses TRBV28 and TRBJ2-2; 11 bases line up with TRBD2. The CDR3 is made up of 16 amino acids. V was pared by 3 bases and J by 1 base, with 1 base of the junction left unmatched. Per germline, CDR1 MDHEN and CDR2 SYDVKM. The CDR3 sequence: CASSFGTSGNTGELFF. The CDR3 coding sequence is TGTGCCAGCAGTTTTGGGACTAGCGGGAACACCGGGGAGCTGTTTTTT. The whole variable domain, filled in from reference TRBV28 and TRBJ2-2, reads DVKVTQSSRYLVKRTGEKVFLECVQDMDHENMFWYRQDPGLGLRLIYFSYDVKMKEKGDIPEGYSVSREKKERFSLILESASTNQTSMYLCASSFGTSGNTGELFFGEGSRLTVL.

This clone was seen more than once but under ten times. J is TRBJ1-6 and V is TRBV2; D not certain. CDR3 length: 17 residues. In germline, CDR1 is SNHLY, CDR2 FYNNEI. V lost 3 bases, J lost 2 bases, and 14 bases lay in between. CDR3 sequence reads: CASSDQTDVTYNSPLHF. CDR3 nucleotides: TGTGCCAGCAGTGACCAGACTGACGTGACCTATAATTCACCCCTCCACTTT.

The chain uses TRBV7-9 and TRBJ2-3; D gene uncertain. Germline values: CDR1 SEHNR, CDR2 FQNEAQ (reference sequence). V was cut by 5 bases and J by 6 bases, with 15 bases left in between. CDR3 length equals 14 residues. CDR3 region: CASSRSLPRDTQYF. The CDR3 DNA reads TGTGCCAGCAGCCGTTCCCTCCCCAGGGATACGCAGTATTTT.

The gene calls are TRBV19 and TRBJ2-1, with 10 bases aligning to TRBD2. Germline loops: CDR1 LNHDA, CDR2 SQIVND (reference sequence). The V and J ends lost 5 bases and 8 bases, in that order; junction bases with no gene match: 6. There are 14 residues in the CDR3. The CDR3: CASSHSGGAYEQFF. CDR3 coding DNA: TGTGCCAGTAGTCACAGCGGGGGGGCTTATGAGCAGTTCTTC.

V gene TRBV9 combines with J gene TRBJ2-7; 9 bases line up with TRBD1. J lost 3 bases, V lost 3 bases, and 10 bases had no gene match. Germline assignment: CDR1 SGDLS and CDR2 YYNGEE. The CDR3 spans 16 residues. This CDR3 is CASSGNDRGSLYEQYF. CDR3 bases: TGTGCCAGCAGCGGAAATGACAGGGGGTCACTCTACGAGCAGTACTTC.

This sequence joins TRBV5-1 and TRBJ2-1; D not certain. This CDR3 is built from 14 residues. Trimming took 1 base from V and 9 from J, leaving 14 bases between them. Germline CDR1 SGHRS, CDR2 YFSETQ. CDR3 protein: CASSLNPGWVEQFF. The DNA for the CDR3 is TGCGCCAGCAGCTTGAATCCGGGTTGGGTTGAGCAGTTCTTC.

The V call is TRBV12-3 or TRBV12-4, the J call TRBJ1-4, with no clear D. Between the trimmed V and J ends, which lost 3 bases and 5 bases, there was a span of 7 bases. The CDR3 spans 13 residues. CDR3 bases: TGTGCCAGCAGTTTCGGGCAGAATGAAAAACTGTTTTTT. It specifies CASSFGQNEKLFF.

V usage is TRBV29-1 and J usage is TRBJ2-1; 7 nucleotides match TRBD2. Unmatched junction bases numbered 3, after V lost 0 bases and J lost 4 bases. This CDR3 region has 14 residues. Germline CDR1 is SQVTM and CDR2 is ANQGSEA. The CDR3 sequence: CSVEDRGGYNEQFF. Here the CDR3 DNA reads TGCAGCGTTGAAGACCGCGGGGGTTACAATGAGCAGTTCTTC.

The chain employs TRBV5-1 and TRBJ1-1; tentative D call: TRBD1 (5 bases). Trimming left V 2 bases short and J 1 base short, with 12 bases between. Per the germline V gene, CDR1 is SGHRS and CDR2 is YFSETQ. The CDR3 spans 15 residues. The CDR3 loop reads CASSFQSTGNTEAFF. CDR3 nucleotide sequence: TGCGCCAGCAGCTTTCAGTCCACAGGGAACACTGAAGCTTTCTTT.

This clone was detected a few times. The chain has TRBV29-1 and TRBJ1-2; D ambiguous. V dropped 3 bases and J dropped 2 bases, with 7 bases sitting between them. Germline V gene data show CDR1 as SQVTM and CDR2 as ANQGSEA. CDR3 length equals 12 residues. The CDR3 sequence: CSVDLGNYGYTF. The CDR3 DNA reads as TGCAGCGTTGATCTGGGAAACTATGGCTACACCTTC. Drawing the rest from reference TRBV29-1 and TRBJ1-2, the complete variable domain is SAVISQKPSRDICQRGTSLTIQCQVDSQVTMMFWYRQQPGQSLTLIATANQGSEATYESGFVIDKFPISRPNLTFSTLTVSNMSPEDSSIYLCSVDLGNYGYTFGSGTRLTVV.

The CDR3 bases are TGTGCCAGTAGTAACACCGGGACAGGGGCCGAGCAGTACTTC. Amino acids: CASSNTGTGAEQYF. V usage is TRBV19 and J usage is TRBJ2-7; 10 bases map to TRBD1. Germline V gives CDR1 LNHDA, CDR2 SQIVND (reference sequence). V gave up 4 bases and J gave up 6 bases; unmatched junction bases: 6. The CDR3 runs 14 residues.